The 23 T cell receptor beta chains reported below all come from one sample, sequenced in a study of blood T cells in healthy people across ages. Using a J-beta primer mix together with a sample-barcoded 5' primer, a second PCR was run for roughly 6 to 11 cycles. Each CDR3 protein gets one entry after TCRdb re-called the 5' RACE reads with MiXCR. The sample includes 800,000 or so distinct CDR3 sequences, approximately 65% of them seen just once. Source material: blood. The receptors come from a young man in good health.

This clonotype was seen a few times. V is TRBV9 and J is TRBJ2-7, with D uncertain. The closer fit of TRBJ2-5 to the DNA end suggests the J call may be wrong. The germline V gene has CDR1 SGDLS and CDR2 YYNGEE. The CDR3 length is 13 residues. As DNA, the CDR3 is TGTGCCAGCAGCGTAGGCGCGGAAGAGACCCAGTACTTC. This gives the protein CASSVGAEETQYF.

CDR3 loop: CASSLFERSGTYNEQFF. For the CDR3, the DNA is TGTGCCAGCAGCCTATTTGAGCGGAGCGGTACTTACAATGAGCAGTTCTTC. The rearrangement uses TRBV25-1 and TRBJ2-1, with D possibly being TRBD2 (5 bases). Germline CDR1 and CDR2: MGHDK and SYGVNS. V lost 6 bases and J lost 4, with 22 bases in between. The CDR3 spans 17 residues.

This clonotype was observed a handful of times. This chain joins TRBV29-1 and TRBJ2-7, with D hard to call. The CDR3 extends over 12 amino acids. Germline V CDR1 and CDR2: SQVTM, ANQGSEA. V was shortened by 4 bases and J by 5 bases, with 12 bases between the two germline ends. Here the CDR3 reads CSVGDHGNEQYF. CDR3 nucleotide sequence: TGCAGCGTTGGGGATCATGGAAACGAGCAGTACTTC.

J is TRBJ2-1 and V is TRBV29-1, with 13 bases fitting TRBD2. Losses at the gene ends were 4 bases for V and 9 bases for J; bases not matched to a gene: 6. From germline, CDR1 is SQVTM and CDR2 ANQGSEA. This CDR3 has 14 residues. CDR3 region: CSVGTSGGASEQFF. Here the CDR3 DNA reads TGCAGCGTTGGAACTAGCGGGGGGGCGAGTGAGCAGTTCTTC.

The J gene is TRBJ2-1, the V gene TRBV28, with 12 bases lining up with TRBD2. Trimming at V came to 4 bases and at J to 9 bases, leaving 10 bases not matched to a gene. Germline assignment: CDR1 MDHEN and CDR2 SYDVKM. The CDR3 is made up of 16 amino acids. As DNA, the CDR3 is TGTGCCAGCAGTTACCCCACTAGCGGGGGGACGAGTGAGCAGTTCTTC. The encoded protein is CASSYPTSGGTSEQFF.

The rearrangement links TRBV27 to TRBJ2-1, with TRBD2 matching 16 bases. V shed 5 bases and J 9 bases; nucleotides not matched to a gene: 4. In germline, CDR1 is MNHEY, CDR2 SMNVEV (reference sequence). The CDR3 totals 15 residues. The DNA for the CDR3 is TGTGCCAGCAGTCCGGGACTAGCGGGGGGGTGTGAGCAGTTCTTC. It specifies CASSPGLAGGCEQFF.

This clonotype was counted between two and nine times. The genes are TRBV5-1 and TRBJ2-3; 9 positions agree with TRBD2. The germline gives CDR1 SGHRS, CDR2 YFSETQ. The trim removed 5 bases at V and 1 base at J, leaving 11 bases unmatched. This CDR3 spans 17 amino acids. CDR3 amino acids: CASSSWASGARTDTQYF. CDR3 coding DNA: TGCGCCAGCAGTTCGTGGGCTAGCGGGGCCCGCACAGATACGCAGTATTTT.

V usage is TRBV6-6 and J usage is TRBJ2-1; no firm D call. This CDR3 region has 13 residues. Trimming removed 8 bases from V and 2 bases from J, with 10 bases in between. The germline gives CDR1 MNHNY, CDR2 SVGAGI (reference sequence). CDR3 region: CASGTAAYNEQFF. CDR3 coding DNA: TGTGCCAGCGGCACGGCGGCCTACAATGAGCAGTTCTTC.

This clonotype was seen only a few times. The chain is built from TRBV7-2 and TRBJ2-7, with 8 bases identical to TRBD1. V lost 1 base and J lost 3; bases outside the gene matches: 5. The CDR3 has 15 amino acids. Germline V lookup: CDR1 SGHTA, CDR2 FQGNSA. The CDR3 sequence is CASSLGQGALYEQYF. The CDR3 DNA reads TGTGCCAGCAGCTTAGGCCAGGGGGCACTCTACGAGCAGTACTTC. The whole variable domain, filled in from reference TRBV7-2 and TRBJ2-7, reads GAGVSQSPSNKVTEKGKDVELRCDPISGHTALYWYRQSLGQGLEFLIYFQGNSAPDKSGLPSDRFSAERTGGSVSTLTIQRTQQEDSAVYLCASSLGQGALYEQYFGPGTRLTVT.

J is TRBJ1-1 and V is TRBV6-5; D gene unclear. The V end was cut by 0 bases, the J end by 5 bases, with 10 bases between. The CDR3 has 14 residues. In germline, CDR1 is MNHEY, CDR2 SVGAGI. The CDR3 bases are TGTGCCAGCAGTTACTCAGTAGGGTTAACTGAAGCTTTCTTT. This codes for CASSYSVGLTEAFF.

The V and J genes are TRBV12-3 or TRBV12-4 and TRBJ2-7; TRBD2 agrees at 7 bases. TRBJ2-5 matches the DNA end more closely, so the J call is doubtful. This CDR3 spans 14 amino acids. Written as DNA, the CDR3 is TGTGCCAGCAGTTCCCCCGGGGAGGGAGAGACCCAGTACTTC. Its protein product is CASSSPGEGETQYF.

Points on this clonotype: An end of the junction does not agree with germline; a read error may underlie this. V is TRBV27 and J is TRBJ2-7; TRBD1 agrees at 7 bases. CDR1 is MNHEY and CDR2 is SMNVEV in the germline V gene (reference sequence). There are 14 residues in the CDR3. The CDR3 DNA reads TGTGCCAGCAGTCACAGGGGTGGCTCCTACGAGCTGTACTTC. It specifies CASSHRGGSYELYF.

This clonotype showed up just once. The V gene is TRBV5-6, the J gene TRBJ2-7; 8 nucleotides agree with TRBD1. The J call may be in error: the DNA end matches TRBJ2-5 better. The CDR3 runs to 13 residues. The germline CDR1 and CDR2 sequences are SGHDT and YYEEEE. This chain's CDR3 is CASSQDRAETQYF. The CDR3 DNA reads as TGTGCCAGCAGTCAGGACAGGGCGGAGACCCAGTACTTC.

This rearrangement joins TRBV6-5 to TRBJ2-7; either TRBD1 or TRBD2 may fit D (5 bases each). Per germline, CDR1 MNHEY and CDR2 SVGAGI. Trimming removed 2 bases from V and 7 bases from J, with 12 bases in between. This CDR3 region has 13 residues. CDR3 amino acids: CASSYRGVGEQYF. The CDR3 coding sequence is TGTGCCAGCAGTTACAGGGGAGTAGGTGAGCAGTACTTC.

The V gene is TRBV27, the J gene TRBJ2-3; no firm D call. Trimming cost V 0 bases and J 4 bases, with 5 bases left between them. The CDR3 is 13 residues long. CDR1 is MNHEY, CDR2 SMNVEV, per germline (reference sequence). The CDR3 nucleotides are TGTGCCAGCAGTTTATCCCATTCAGATACGCAGTATTTT. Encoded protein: CASSLSHSDTQYF.

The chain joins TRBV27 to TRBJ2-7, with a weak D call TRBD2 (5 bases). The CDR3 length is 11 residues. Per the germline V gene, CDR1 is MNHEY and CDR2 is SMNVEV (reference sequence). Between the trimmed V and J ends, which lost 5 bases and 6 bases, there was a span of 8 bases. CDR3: CASSNSGEQYF. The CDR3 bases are TGTGCCAGCAGTAACAGCGGCGAGCAGTACTTC.

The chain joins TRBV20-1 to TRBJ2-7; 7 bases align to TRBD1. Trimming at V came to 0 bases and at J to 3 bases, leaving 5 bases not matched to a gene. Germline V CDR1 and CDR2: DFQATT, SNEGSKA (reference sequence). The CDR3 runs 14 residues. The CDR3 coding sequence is TGCAGTGCTAGAGAAGGACAGGAATACTACGAGCAGTACTTC. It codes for CSAREGQEYYEQYF.

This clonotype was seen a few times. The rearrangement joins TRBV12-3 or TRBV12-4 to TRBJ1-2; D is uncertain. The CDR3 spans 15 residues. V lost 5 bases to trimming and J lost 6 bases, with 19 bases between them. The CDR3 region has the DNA TGTGCCAGCAGTACTTACCCGGCGAGGGTGGATGGCTACACCTTC. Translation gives CASSTYPARVDGYTF.

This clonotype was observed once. The CDR3, as DNA: TGCAGCGCCCTTAGGACAGCAGATGGCTACACCTTC. Protein product: CSALRTADGYTF. V gene TRBV29-1 combines with J gene TRBJ1-2; tentatively, D is TRBD1 (6 bases). This CDR3 contains 12 residues. Germline lookup yields CDR1 SQVTM and CDR2 ANQGSEA. Trimming removed 7 bases from V and 6 bases from J, with 15 bases in between.

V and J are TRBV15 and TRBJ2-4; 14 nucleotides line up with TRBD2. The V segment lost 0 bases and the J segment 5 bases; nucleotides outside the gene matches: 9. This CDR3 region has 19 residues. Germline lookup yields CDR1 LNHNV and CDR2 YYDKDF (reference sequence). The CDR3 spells CATSREGLAGAWTQNIQYF. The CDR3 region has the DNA TGTGCCACCAGCAGAGAGGGACTAGCGGGGGCCTGGACCCAAAACATTCAGTACTTC.

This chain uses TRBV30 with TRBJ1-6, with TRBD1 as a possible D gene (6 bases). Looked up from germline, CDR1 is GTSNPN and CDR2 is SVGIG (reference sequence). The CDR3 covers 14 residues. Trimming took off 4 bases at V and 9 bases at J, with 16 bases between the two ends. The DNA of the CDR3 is TGTGCCTGGATGAGCGGGACAAGAGGTTCACCCCTCCACTTT. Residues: CAWMSGTRGSPLHF.

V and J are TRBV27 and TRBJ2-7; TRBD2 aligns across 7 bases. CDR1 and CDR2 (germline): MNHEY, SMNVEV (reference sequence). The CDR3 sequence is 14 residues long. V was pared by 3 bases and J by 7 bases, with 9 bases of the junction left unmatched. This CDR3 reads CASSFGRTYNEQYF. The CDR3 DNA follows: TGTGCCAGCAGTTTCGGGAGGACCTACAATGAGCAGTACTTC.

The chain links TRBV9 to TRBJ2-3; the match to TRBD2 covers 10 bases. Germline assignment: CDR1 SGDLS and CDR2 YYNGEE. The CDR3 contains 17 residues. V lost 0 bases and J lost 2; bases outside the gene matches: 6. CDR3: CASSVVLAGANTDTQYF. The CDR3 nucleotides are TGTGCCAGCAGCGTAGTTCTAGCGGGGGCCAACACAGATACGCAGTATTTT.